This is a list of T cell receptor beta chains from one sample in a study of breast tumors, draining lymph nodes, adjacent tissues. TCRdb analysed the multiplex PCR reads with MiXCR anew, one entry per CDR3 protein. This sample has 20,000 or so distinct CDR3 sequences, with around two fifths found just once. Sequenced input: breast tumor tissue. The origin of the receptors is a female donor with breast cancer. Some clones in this sample may be carry-over from other donors' samples. The CDR3 runs from the conserved cysteine through the conserved F or W. The order of the fields is J gene, V gene, CDR3 protein.

j_call: TRBJ2-3; v_call: TRBV12-3/TRBV12-4; cdr3_aa: CASRVLLGGNTDTQYF
j_call: TRBJ2-1; v_call: TRBV5-4; cdr3_aa: CASSLWGRTTDTQFF
j_call: TRBJ2-7; v_call: TRBV5-1; cdr3_aa: CASSSSAAGMYF
j_call: TRBJ2-1; v_call: TRBV12-3/TRBV12-4; cdr3_aa: CASREVLNNEQFF
j_call: TRBJ2-3; v_call: TRBV7-9; cdr3_aa: CASSPQGRGTSGSYADTQYF
j_call: TRBJ1-1; v_call: TRBV18; cdr3_aa: CASSPPGVGTETFF
j_call: TRBJ2-7; v_call: TRBV2; cdr3_aa: CASSVAPERSYEQYF
j_call: TRBJ2-1; v_call: TRBV9; cdr3_aa: CASSGGASGNYNEQFF
j_call: TRBJ2-1; v_call: TRBV25-1; cdr3_aa: CASTSNLAGSPSYNEQFF
j_call: TRBJ2-1; v_call: TRBV20-1; cdr3_aa: CSARDSASPLDNEQFF
j_call: TRBJ2-2; v_call: TRBV18; cdr3_aa: CASSWTSLHTGELFF
j_call: TRBJ1-6; v_call: TRBV5-1; cdr3_aa: CASKPWQETNSPLHF
j_call: TRBJ2-7; v_call: TRBV20-1; cdr3_aa: CSARSPGGPSYEQYF
j_call: TRBJ2-7; v_call: TRBV5-6; cdr3_aa: CASRRRDRGSYEQYF
j_call: TRBJ1-5; v_call: TRBV6-1; cdr3_aa: CASSEVPPPVPNQPQHF
j_call: TRBJ2-7; v_call: TRBV19; cdr3_aa: CASSSSGPDPYEQYF
j_call: TRBJ1-2; v_call: TRBV27; cdr3_aa: CASSLQGYYGYTF
j_call: TRBJ2-6; v_call: TRBV18; cdr3_aa: CASFQGAGANVLTF
j_call: TRBJ1-2; v_call: TRBV20-1; cdr3_aa: CSATSDRDYGYTF
j_call: TRBJ2-1; v_call: TRBV20-1; cdr3_aa: CCARAATSGGPYNEQFF
j_call: TRBJ2-1; v_call: TRBV20-1; cdr3_aa: CSASLSLGYNEQFF
j_call: TRBJ2-1; v_call: TRBV10-1; cdr3_aa: CASSDSGTNNEQFF
j_call: TRBJ2-7; v_call: TRBV29-1; cdr3_aa: CSVPGQVDSEQYF
j_call: TRBJ1-2; v_call: TRBV6-2/TRBV6-3; cdr3_aa: CASSWDLVSQVSTF
j_call: TRBJ1-1; v_call: TRBV12-3/TRBV12-4; cdr3_aa: CASSHIGNVPTEAFF
j_call: TRBJ2-2; v_call: TRBV9; cdr3_aa: CASRLAGETGELFF
j_call: TRBJ1-2; v_call: TRBV20-1; cdr3_aa: CSARVGTGDRGYTF
j_call: TRBJ2-3; v_call: TRBV20-1; cdr3_aa: CSARQGAGDTQYF
j_call: TRBJ2-2; v_call: TRBV13; cdr3_aa: CASSPKSNTGELFF
j_call: TRBJ2-2; v_call: TRBV3-1; cdr3_aa: CASSQPAGVVTGELFF
j_call: TRBJ1-1; v_call: TRBV7-2; cdr3_aa: CASSSSGWGAGTEAFF
j_call: TRBJ2-3; v_call: TRBV5-1; cdr3_aa: CASRGGAGADTQYF
j_call: TRBJ2-7; v_call: TRBV20-1; cdr3_aa: CSARRFSGSSYEQYF
j_call: TRBJ2-1; v_call: TRBV5-4; cdr3_aa: CASSWDRWQYEQFF
j_call: TRBJ2-4; v_call: TRBV20-1; cdr3_aa: CSASTGIQYF
j_call: TRBJ2-5; v_call: TRBV11-3; cdr3_aa: CASSQRQGQETQYF
j_call: TRBJ1-2; v_call: TRBV20-1; cdr3_aa: CSATASGGVNYGYTF
j_call: TRBJ1-6; v_call: TRBV6-4; cdr3_aa: CASSDGIGPSPLHF
j_call: TRBJ2-5; v_call: TRBV7-9; cdr3_aa: CAAGRSPGETQYF
j_call: TRBJ1-2; v_call: TRBV6-5; cdr3_aa: CASSYRGMEGYTF
j_call: TRBJ2-5; v_call: TRBV11-3; cdr3_aa: CASSPPGAGGGETQYF
j_call: TRBJ1-2; v_call: TRBV7-2; cdr3_aa: CASSQGTGCHGYTF
j_call: TRBJ2-7; v_call: TRBV5-1; cdr3_aa: CASSLDGTVYEQYF
j_call: TRBJ2-3; v_call: TRBV5-1; cdr3_aa: CASRTGTSGSTDTQYF
j_call: TRBJ2-7; v_call: TRBV27; cdr3_aa: CASSFGGPHREQYF
j_call: TRBJ1-5; v_call: TRBV5-6; cdr3_aa: CASSLAGVGNQPQHF
j_call: TRBJ1-6; v_call: TRBV6-2/TRBV6-3; cdr3_aa: CASSYMGAANNNSPLHF
j_call: TRBJ2-3; v_call: TRBV9; cdr3_aa: CASSASGTDTQYF
j_call: TRBJ2-3; v_call: TRBV5-8; cdr3_aa: CASSFSPAKQYF
j_call: TRBJ2-2; v_call: TRBV6-4; cdr3_aa: CASSEHSNTRELFF
j_call: TRBJ1-2; v_call: TRBV4-3; cdr3_aa: CASSQRTGNYGYTF
j_call: TRBJ2-5; v_call: TRBV13; cdr3_aa: CASRTRGEQETQYF